This record looks at one T cell receptor (beta chain) sequence and its context. Having corrective surgery for congenital heart defects, healthy Finnish infants were the ones who donated. A roughly 0.45-1 mL peripheral blood aliquot was taken intraoperatively from four of eight donors. Germline CDR1 SGHNT, CDR2 YYREEE (reference sequence). The CDR3 consists of 12 residues. The V end lost 0 bases, the J end lost 7 bases, and 4 bases lay between the germline ends. This entry comes from a study of human thymus T cells. Using immunoSEQ multiplex PCR, the repertoire was profiled, and TCRdb retains in-frame clones only, with some absent. The table has tens of thousands of clones, 94% seen once.

V and J are TRBV5-4 and TRBJ1-4; no firm D call. The clonotype comes from a boy in the first two years of life with a congenital heart defect but otherwise immunologically healthy. Source material: blood. In DNA form, the CDR3 reads TGTGCCAGCAGCTTGGTGGGTGAAAAACTGTTTTTT. The encoded protein is CASSLVGEKLFF.